This T cell receptor beta chain was identified during a study of cytomegalovirus exposure and HLA in healthy donors. Study-level points and caveats: There were 150 to 200 TCR beta chains listed as cytomegalovirus-associated. Researchers reported that three CMV-associated chains were confirmed in vitro as CMV antigen-specific. Segments of the TCR beta V type were, in most cases, productive about 90% or about 30% of the time in an earlier analysis.

The PCR had 60 Vbeta and 13 Jbeta primers. TCRdb's copy holds only in-frame clones and misses some; the assay was immunoSEQ multiplex PCR. The sample has around 180,000 clones; about three quarters are singletons. Despite likely unrecorded immune exposures, the donors were nominally healthy at the time of sampling. In regard to this clone: Its target is unknown.

The sample comprised PBMCs. This sequence was found in a woman in her twenties or thirties in good health and CMV-seropositive.

The CDR3 here is CASSYRREAPDTQYF. The CDR3 region has the DNA TGTGCCAGCAGTTACCGGCGGGAGGCCCCAGATACGCAGTATTTT. This rearrangement joins TRBV6-5 to TRBJ2-3; 8 nucleotides align to TRBD2. This CDR3 spans 15 amino acids. With 2 bases clipped from V and 4 bases from J, the junction kept 5 bases outside the gene matches. CDR1 and CDR2 from the germline V gene are MNHEY and SVGAGI.